What follows is one T cell receptor (beta chain) and its context. This sample was included in a study of blood T cell repertoires in COVID-19. The CDR3 runs to 15 residues. The trim removed 6 bases at V and 8 bases at J, leaving 11 bases unmatched. The germline V gene has CDR1 MNHEY and CDR2 SVGAGI. Libraries were prepared by immunoSEQ multiplex PCR; TCRdb keeps only in-frame clonotypes and omits some of them. The sample lists under 200,000 clones; roughly 80% were seen once. The chain combines TRBV6-5 with TRBJ2-4; 9 bases align to TRBD1. The source material was peripheral blood. The TCR originated in a woman aged 55-70 years with COVID-19, enrolled during active disease. The CDR3 spells CASSPRTGVRDIQYF. In DNA, the CDR3 is TGTGCCAGCAGCCCGAGGACAGGGGTGCGGGACATTCAGTACTTC.